This TCR beta chain was captured in a study of blood T cell repertoires in COVID-19. As originally analysed: For nucleated cells, counts were estimated from reference gene primer amplification. Method: immunoSEQ multiplex PCR; TCRdb's copy keeps in-frame clones and lacks some. That table supplies the V and J calls and clone size; D and trimming were determined from the DNA. The sample has about 150,000 clones, around 83% seen once. Those enrolled in Seattle joined during active infection and were followed longitudinally afterward. The CDR3 is made up of 12 amino acids. The V gene lost 6 bases and the J gene lost 3 bases, with 8 bases spanning the gap. The V gene's germline CDR1 is KGHSH and CDR2 LQKENI.

This receptor was taken from a woman aged 60-70 years with COVID-19, enrolled during active disease. The rearrangement uses TRBV18 and TRBJ2-5; the D is unclear. Sequenced material: peripheral blood. In nucleotides, the CDR3 is TGTGCCAGCTCCCGGGTAGAAGAGACCCAGTACTTC. It encodes CASSRVEETQYF.